This T cell receptor (beta chain) stems from a study of Ad26.COV2.S vaccination and SARS-CoV-2 variants. Study information: Dosing was one shot or two shots 56 days apart. General study findings and limits: Vaccinated individuals (as opposed to placebo recipients) had higher spike-specific TCR breadth.

Germline CDR1 is SGHRS and CDR2 is YFSETQ. CDR3 length: 15 residues. Deletions cut 1 base from V and 7 bases from J, with 14 bases between. As for treatment: 15 to 20 received Ad26.COV2.S at low or high dose, single or two shots; roughly 5 received placebo; per-sample allocation not given. All samples were drawn on day 63, counting from the first vaccine or placebo injection. Its platform was an Ad26 vector, and its expressed antigen was Wuhan-strain SARS-CoV-2 spike. TCRdb's table, derived via immunoSEQ multiplex PCR, lists solely in-frame clones and lacks some. This table holds 330,000 or so clones, roughly 90% found once. To note about this clone: No antigen is known for it.

The rearrangement joins TRBV5-1 to TRBJ1-4; the D gene is possibly TRBD1 (5 bases). This receptor was obtained from a person aged 18 to 65 who received the Ad26.COV2.S COVID-19 vaccine or a placebo. The sample in question was peripheral blood, obtained in a trial of Ad26.COV2.S vaccine versus placebo. The DNA for the CDR3 is TGCGCCAGCAGCTTGTCGGGAATCGGGGCTGAAAAACTGTTTTTT. Protein: CASSLSGIGAEKLFF. The entire variable domain, with the rest obtained from reference TRBV5-1 and TRBJ1-4, is as follows: KAGVTQTPRYLIKTRGQQVTLSCSPISGHRSVSWYQQTPGQGLQFLFEYFSETQRNKGNFPGRFSGRQFSNSRSEMNVSTLELGDSALYLCASSLSGIGAEKLFFGSGTQLSVL.